These T cell receptor beta chains were read from a single sample in a study of technical replicates of blood from several donors. Using immunoSEQ multiplex PCR, the repertoire was profiled, and TCRdb retains in-frame clones only, with some absent. The table records about 72,000 clones, roughly 89% of them present only once. Sequencing was performed on T cells isolated from PBMCs. The receptors were sampled from a human donor in good health. CDR3s include the opening cysteine and the closing phenylalanine or tryptophan. A D gene is named only where the DNA matches it firmly. Clone size is stated in some rows and not others, as once, few, many or a class when expanded.

D gene: TRBD1
J gene: TRBJ1-2
V gene: TRBV5-1
clone size: once
CDR3 protein: CASSAQTGAHGYTF
CDR3 DNA: TGCGCCAGCAGCGCGCAGACAGGGGCGCATGGCTACACCTTC

D gene: .
J gene: TRBJ2-6
V gene: TRBV6-5
clone size: once
CDR3 protein: CASSYSRTGANVLTF
CDR3 DNA: TGTGCCAGCAGTTACTCCAGGACTGGGGCCAACGTCCTGACTTTC

D gene: .
J gene: TRBJ2-3
V gene: TRBV30
clone size: once
CDR3 protein: CAWTAGAGTDTQYF
CDR3 DNA: TGTGCCTGGACCGCGGGGGCCGGCACAGATACGCAGTATTTT

D gene: TRBD2
J gene: TRBJ2-7
V gene: TRBV6-1
clone size: .
CDR3 protein: CASGLAGGPHEQYF
CDR3 DNA: TGTGCCAGTGGACTAGCGGGAGGGCCCCACGAGCAGTACTTC

D gene: TRBD1
J gene: TRBJ1-1
V gene: TRBV5-1
clone size: .
CDR3 protein: CASSFGQGKEAFF
CDR3 DNA: TGCGCCAGCAGCTTCGGACAGGGTAAGGAAGCTTTCTTT

D gene: .
J gene: TRBJ2-2
V gene: TRBV7-3
clone size: .
CDR3 protein: CASSPEGQGKGTGELFF
CDR3 DNA: TGTGCCAGCAGCCCTGAGGGTCAGGGGAAAGGCACCGGGGAGCTGTTTTTT

D gene: .
J gene: TRBJ1-5
V gene: TRBV9
clone size: .
CDR3 protein: CASSVGPAGGQPQHF
CDR3 DNA: TGTGCCAGCAGCGTAGGTCCTGCGGGGGGCCAGCCCCAGCATTTT

D gene: TRBD2
J gene: TRBJ2-2
V gene: TRBV7-3
clone size: .
CDR3 protein: CASSFLAGGGGELFF
CDR3 DNA: TGTGCCAGCAGCTTCCTAGCGGGAGGGGGCGGGGAGCTGTTTTTT

D gene: TRBD1
J gene: TRBJ1-5
V gene: TRBV19
clone size: .
CDR3 protein: CASSIRRGQGQPQHF
CDR3 DNA: TGTGCCAGTAGTATTCGAAGGGGGCAAGGTCAGCCCCAGCATTTT

D gene: .
J gene: TRBJ1-4
V gene: TRBV7-8
clone size: .
CDR3 protein: CASSSQTKVGEKLFF
CDR3 DNA: TGTGCCAGCAGCTCCCAGACTAAAGTAGGGGAAAAACTGTTTTTT

D gene: TRBD1
J gene: TRBJ1-5
V gene: TRBV19
clone size: .
CDR3 protein: CASSPGQSFNQPQHF
CDR3 DNA: TGTGCCAGTAGTCCGGGACAGAGTTTTAATCAGCCCCAGCATTTT

D gene: .
J gene: TRBJ2-7
V gene: TRBV27
clone size: once
CDR3 protein: CASSSLPGEQYF
CDR3 DNA: TGTGCCAGCAGTTCCCTCCCCGGCGAGCAGTACTTC

D gene: .
J gene: TRBJ1-4
V gene: TRBV27
clone size: .
CDR3 protein: CASSRVGPITEKLFF
CDR3 DNA: TGTGCCAGCAGCAGAGTGGGGCCTATCACGGAAAAACTGTTTTTT

D gene: TRBD2
J gene: TRBJ2-3
V gene: TRBV6-6
clone size: .
CDR3 protein: CATQWTSGLTDTQYF
CDR3 DNA: TGTGCCACCCAGTGGACTAGCGGTCTCACAGATACGCAGTATTTT

D gene: TRBD1
J gene: TRBJ1-1
V gene: TRBV11-3
clone size: .
CDR3 protein: CASSLGQGGTEAFF
CDR3 DNA: TGTGCCAGCAGCCTGGGACAGGGAGGCACTGAAGCTTTCTTT

D gene: .
J gene: TRBJ1-1
V gene: TRBV7-8
clone size: .
CDR3 protein: CASSTQGYTEAFF
CDR3 DNA: TGTGCCAGCAGCACCCAGGGGTACACTGAAGCTTTCTTT

D gene: TRBD2
J gene: TRBJ2-2
V gene: TRBV11-1
clone size: .
CDR3 protein: CASSTPRTSGSPGELFF
CDR3 DNA: TGTGCCAGCAGCACCCCTAGGACTAGCGGGAGTCCCGGGGAGCTGTTTTTT

D gene: TRBD1
J gene: TRBJ1-1
V gene: TRBV2
clone size: .
CDR3 protein: CASSIQGADTEAFF
CDR3 DNA: TGTGCCAGCAGCATACAGGGGGCTGACACTGAAGCTTTCTTT

D gene: .
J gene: TRBJ2-7
V gene: TRBV5-6
clone size: once
CDR3 protein: CASSPGLRSYEQYF
CDR3 DNA: TGTGCCAGCAGCCCGGGACTGAGGAGCTACGAGCAGTACTTC

D gene: .
J gene: TRBJ2-3
V gene: TRBV9
clone size: .
CDR3 protein: CASSPSTRADTQYF
CDR3 DNA: TGTGCCAGCAGCCCGTCGACGAGGGCCGATACGCAGTATTTT

D gene: .
J gene: TRBJ1-2
V gene: TRBV28
clone size: once
CDR3 protein: CASLRRGYGYTF
CDR3 DNA: TGTGCCAGCCTCCGCCGGGGCTATGGCTACACCTTC

D gene: .
J gene: TRBJ1-5
V gene: TRBV7-2
clone size: once
CDR3 protein: CASSLLLQSNQPQHF
CDR3 DNA: TGTGCCAGCAGCTTGCTTCTACAGAGCAATCAGCCCCAGCATTTT

D gene: .
J gene: TRBJ1-1
V gene: TRBV27
clone size: .
CDR3 protein: CASREDRFTEAFF
CDR3 DNA: TGTGCCAGCAGAGAGGACAGATTCACTGAAGCTTTCTTT

D gene: .
J gene: TRBJ1-3
V gene: TRBV6-1
clone size: few
CDR3 protein: CASSVSTSSGNTIYF
CDR3 DNA: TGTGCCAGCAGTGTATCAACAAGCTCTGGAAACACCATATATTTT

D gene: TRBD1
J gene: TRBJ1-4
V gene: TRBV30
clone size: .
CDR3 protein: CAWNPLQGKNEKLFF
CDR3 DNA: TGTGCCTGGAACCCCCTACAGGGGAAAAATGAAAAACTGTTTTTT

D gene: TRBD1
J gene: TRBJ1-1
V gene: TRBV5-1
clone size: .
CDR3 protein: CASSQQGAENTEAFF
CDR3 DNA: TGCGCCAGCAGCCAGCAGGGGGCTGAGAACACTGAAGCTTTCTTT

D gene: .
J gene: TRBJ1-2
V gene: TRBV11-2
clone size: .
CDR3 protein: CASSLVGQLGTF
CDR3 DNA: TGTGCCAGCAGCTTAGTTGGACAGCTAGGAACCTTC

D gene: .
J gene: TRBJ1-1
V gene: TRBV6-4
clone size: .
CDR3 protein: CASSLLSGTEAFF
CDR3 DNA: TGTGCCAGCAGTCTCCTCAGTGGCACTGAAGCTTTCTTT

D gene: TRBD2
J gene: TRBJ2-3
V gene: TRBV11-3
clone size: .
CDR3 protein: CASSLGGSITDTQYF
CDR3 DNA: TGTGCCAGCAGCTTAGGCGGGAGTATAACAGATACGCAGTATTTT